The source of this TCR beta chain is a study of T cells in Graves' hyperthyroidism and ophthalmopathy. The diagnostic basis comprised clinical symptoms, serum thyroxine and TRAb, thyroid ultrasound and orbital computed tomography. Per the germline V gene, CDR1 is GTSNPN and CDR2 is SVGIG (reference sequence). V lost 2 bases and J 8 bases, leaving 21 bases between the germline ends. This CDR3 has 16 residues. Whole-study findings and limits: Ophthalmopathy onset followed model prediction by a median approximately seven months. Stable hyperthyroidism and ophthalmopathy were separated using 13 V-J signatures.

Authors of the study amplified TCR beta CDR3 regions from RNA transcripts. A first-round RT-PCR of the TCR CDR3 used the HTBI primer set. TCRdb independently ran MiXCR on the multiplex PCR reads; one entry per CDR3 protein. The data contain around 530,000 distinct CDR3 sequences, roughly 18% of them singletons. Turning to this clonotype: Its target is not known.

The sample was blood. The sequence was collected from a woman under 30 with Graves' ophthalmopathy. This chain links TRBV30 with TRBJ1-4; perhaps TRBD1 as D (6 bases). The CDR3 is CAWSPPYRGGGEKLFF. CDR3 bases: TGTGCCTGGAGTCCCCCTTACCGAGGGGGAGGCGAAAAACTGTTTTTT.